This T cell receptor beta chain was recovered during a study of blood T cell repertoires in COVID-19 (dated by TCRdb to about 2020). For the wider study: Samples from collaborators originated in the United States, Italy and Spain and spanned both the acute and convalescent phases of COVID-19. The prospective study material was composed of cDNA or gDNA derived from T cells, B-cell-depleted T cells, or PBMCs. Subjects who had been exposed to COVID-19, were actively infected with it, or had recovered from it provided the deeply sampled blood TCRbeta repertoires that made up the dataset. A freely available public database, intended as a resource for researchers studying the immune response to SARS-CoV-2, is where the repertoires were released. Samples were obtained from the ongoing ImmuneRACE study (first 160 participants) and from approximately 1,200 subjects provided by 6 global collaborators. The sample metadata nearly always contained a de-identified subject ID, COVID-19 status, age in years and sex. Where available, HLA class I and class II types were obtained from metadata supplied by the sample provider rather than from assay-based typing. What the work shows at the level of the full study, not this receptor alone: The amount of clinical and demographic metadata varied by source and participant and was provided uncurated.

CDR1 and CDR2, per the germline V gene (reference sequence), are SGHKS and YYEKEE. The cysteine opens and the phenylalanine closes a CDR3 of 15 amino acids. Just CDR3 DNA is preserved here, 45 bases in frame from base 1. V loses 3 bases at its end and J loses 7 bases; junction bases beyond the gene matches: 7. TCRbeta CDR3 regions were amplified from genomic DNA by means of the immunoSEQ Assay, a bias-controlled multiplex PCR. Under the source paper's analysis protocol: Nucleated cell counts per sample were estimated from amplification of reference gene primers within the assay. Sequence reads were collapsed and filtered to measure the absolute abundance of every unique TCRbeta CDR3 rearrangement. For each sample, productive Simpson clonality was calculated by taking the square root of Simpson's diversity index across productive rearrangements. Entries here come from immuneACCESS through TCRdb and include only in-frame sequences with V and J called. Some clones fail to appear in such tables; in the studies checked, an unresolved V gene covers under half of the shortfall, and the cause of the remainder is unknown. V, J and clone size were drawn from that table, and D and trimming were deduced from the DNA. Across this sample there are tens of thousands of clones, with about 90% seen only once. Together, the top ten hold 7% to 9% of the sample.

A note on this clone: No cognate antigen has been identified for it. No much larger clone exists at a distance of one base, and base qualities are not known.

Collaborating institutions collected whole blood in K2EDTA tubes following their own protocols. For TCRbeta analysis, collaborators shipped samples in one of three forms: frozen whole blood, isolated PBMCs, or DNA extracted from either of those sample types. This receptor was identified in a human donor with acute or convalescent COVID-19. The donor label of this sample is uncertain. The chain uses TRBV5-5 and TRBJ1-3; the central 10 bases match TRBD1. Material for sequencing was peripheral blood. In nucleotides, the sequence is TGTGCCAGCAGCTACTTTGGGACAGGGGAGAACACCATATATTTT. It translates as CASSYFGTGENTIYF.